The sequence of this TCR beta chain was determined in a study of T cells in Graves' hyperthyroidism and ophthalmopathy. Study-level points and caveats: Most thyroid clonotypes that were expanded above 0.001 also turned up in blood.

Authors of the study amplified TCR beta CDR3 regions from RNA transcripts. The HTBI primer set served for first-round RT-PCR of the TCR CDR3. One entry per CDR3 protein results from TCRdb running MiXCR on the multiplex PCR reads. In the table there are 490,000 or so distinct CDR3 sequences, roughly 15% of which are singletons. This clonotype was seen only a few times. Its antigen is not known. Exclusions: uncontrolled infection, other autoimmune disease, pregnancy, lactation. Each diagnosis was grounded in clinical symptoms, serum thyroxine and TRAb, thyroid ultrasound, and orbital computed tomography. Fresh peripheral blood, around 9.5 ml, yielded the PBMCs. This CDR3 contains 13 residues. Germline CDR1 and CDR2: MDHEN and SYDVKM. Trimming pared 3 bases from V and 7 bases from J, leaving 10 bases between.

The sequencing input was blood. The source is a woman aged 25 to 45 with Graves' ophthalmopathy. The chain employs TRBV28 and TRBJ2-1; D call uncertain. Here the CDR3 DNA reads TGTGCCAGCAGTTTCGTCAACAAGAATGAGCAGTTCTTC. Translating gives CASSFVNKNEQFF. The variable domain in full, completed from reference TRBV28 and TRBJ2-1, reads DVKVTQSSRYLVKRTGEKVFLECVQDMDHENMFWYRQDPGLGLRLIYFSYDVKMKEKGDIPEGYSVSREKKERFSLILESASTNQTSMYLCASSFVNKNEQFFGPGTRLTVL.